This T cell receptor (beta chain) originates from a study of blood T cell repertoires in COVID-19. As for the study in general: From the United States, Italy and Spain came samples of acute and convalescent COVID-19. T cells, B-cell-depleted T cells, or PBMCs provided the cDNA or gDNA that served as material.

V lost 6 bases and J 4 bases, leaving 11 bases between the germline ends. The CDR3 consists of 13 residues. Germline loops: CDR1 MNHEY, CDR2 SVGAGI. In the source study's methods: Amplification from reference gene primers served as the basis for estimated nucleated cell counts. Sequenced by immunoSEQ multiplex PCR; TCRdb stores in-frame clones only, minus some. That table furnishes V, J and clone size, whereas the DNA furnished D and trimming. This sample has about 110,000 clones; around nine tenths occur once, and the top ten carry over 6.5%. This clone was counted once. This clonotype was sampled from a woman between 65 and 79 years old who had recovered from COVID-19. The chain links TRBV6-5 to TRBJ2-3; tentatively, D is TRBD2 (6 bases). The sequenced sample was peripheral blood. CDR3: CASSDSGSDTQYF. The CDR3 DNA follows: TGTGCCAGCAGCGATAGCGGTTCAGATACGCAGTATTTT.